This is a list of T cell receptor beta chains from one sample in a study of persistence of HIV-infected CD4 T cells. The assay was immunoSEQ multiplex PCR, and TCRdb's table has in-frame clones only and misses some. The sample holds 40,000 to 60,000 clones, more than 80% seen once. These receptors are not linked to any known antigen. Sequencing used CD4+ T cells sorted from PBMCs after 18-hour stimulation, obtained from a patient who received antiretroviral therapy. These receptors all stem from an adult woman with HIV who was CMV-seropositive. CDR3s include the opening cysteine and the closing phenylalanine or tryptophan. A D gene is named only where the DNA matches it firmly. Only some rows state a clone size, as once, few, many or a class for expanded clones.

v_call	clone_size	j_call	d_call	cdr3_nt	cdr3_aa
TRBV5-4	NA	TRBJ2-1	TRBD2	TGTGCCAGCAGCTTGGGGGGACTAGGGCCTTACAATGAGCAGTTCTTC	CASSLGGLGPYNEQFF
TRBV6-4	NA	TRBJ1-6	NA	TGTGCCAGCAGTGAACAGCAGGGCAGTAATTCACCCCTCCACTTT	CASSEQQGSNSPLHF
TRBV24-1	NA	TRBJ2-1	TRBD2	TGTGCCACCAGTGGTCTAACTAGCGGGGTTCTCCGGCTAAATGAGCAGTTCTTC	CATSGLTSGVLRLNEQFF
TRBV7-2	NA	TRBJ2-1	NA	TGTGCCAGCAGCCCTCGGGCAGATTCCTACAATGAGCAGTTCTTC	CASSPRADSYNEQFF
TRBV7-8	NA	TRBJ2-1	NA	TGTGCCAGCAGTCAACAGGGGGGGATCGCCTACAATGAGCAGTTCTTC	CASSQQGGIAYNEQFF
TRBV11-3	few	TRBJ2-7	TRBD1	TGTGCCAGCAGCTTAGTTGGAACAGGGGGCTTGGGCGAGCAGTACTTC	CASSLVGTGGLGEQYF
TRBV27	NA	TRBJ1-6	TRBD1	TGTGCCAGCAGATATGGCGCCGGGACAGATAATTCACCCCTCCACTTT	CASRYGAGTDNSPLHF
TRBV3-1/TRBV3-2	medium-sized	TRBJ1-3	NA	TGTGCCAGCAGCCAAGGAAGCGTAAGGGGGTCCGGAAACACCATATATTTT	CASSQGSVRGSGNTIYF
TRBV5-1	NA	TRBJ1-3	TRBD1	TGCGCCAGCAGCATGGGGGACAGAGCTGGAAACACCATATATTTT	CASSMGDRAGNTIYF
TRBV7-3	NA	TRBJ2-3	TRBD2	TGTGCCAGCAGCTTAGCGGGAGGCCAAGATACGCAGTATTTT	CASSLAGGQDTQYF
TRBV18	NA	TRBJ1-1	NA	TGTGCCAGCTCACCTGGAGTACAGGGCTGGACTGAAGCTTTCTTT	CASSPGVQGWTEAFF
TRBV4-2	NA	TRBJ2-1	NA	TGTGCCAGCAGCCGAGGCGGCTACGCCTCCTACAATGAGCAGTTCTTC	CASSRGGYASYNEQFF
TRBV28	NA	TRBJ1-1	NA	TGTGCCAGCAGTTCTATCCAGGGGAACACTGAAGCTTTCTTT	CASSSIQGNTEAFF
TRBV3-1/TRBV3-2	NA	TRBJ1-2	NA	TGTGCCAGCAGCCCGCAAGTACACTATGGCTACACCTTC	CASSPQVHYGYTF
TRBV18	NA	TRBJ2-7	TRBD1	TGTGCCAGCACTAAGGACAGGGGAAGCTCCTACGAGCAGTACTTC	CASTKDRGSSYEQYF
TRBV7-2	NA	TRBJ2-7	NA	TGTGCCAGCAGCTTGGATGGGCTCAACTACGAGCAGTACTTC	CASSLDGLNYEQYF
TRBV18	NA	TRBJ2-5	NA	TGTGCCAGCTCACCACTGGGGGAAGAGACCCAGTACTTC	CASSPLGEETQYF
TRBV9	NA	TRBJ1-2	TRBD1	TGTGCCAGCAGCGTTGCGACAGGGGAACTCTATGGCTACACCTTC	CASSVATGELYGYTF
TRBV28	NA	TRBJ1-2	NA	TGTGGCGCCGGGCGAGGTAACTATGGCTACACCTTC	CGAGRGNYGYTF
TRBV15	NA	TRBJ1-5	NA	TGTGCCACCAGCAGAGATTCTTGGAGCAGCAATCAGCCCCAGCATTTT	CATSRDSWSSNQPQHF
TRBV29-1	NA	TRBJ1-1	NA	TGCAGCGGATTAGTGCACACTGAAGCTTTCTTT	CSGLVHTEAFF
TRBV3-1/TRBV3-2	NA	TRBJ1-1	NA	TGTGCCAGCAGCCCCGGGACATCCACTGAAGCTTTCTTT	CASSPGTSTEAFF
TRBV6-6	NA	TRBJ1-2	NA	TGTGCCAGCAGTTACCCGACAGGAGGCCCCTATGGCTACACCTTC	CASSYPTGGPYGYTF
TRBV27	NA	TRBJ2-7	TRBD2	TGTGCCAGCAGTTCCCTCCGACTAGCGGGAGCTTCCAACGAGCAGTACTTC	CASSSLRLAGASNEQYF
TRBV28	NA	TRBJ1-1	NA	TGTGCCAGCAGTTTAGGGGGTCTGAACACTGAAGCTTTCTTT	CASSLGGLNTEAFF
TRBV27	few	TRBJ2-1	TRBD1	TGTGCCAGCAGCCTACGGGACAGGGTTAGCAATGAGCAGTTCTTC	CASSLRDRVSNEQFF
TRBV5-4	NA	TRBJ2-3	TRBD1	TGTGCCGGAACAGGGGGCGAGGTAACAGATACGCAGTATTTT	CAGTGGEVTDTQYF
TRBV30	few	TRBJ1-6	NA	TGTGCCTGGACCCCCGGCGGGAATTCACCCCTCCACTTT	CAWTPGGNSPLHF
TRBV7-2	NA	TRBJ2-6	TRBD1	TGTGCCAGCAGCCCGCTCCCGGGACAGGGGGTGGTTGGGGCCAACGTCCTGACTTTC	CASSPLPGQGVVGANVLTF
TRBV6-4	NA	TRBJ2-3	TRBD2	TGTGCCAGCAGCGGGACTAGCGGGAGGAGCACAGATACGCAGTATTTT	CASSGTSGRSTDTQYF
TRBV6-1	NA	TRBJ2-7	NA	TGTGCCAGCAGTGAACCGACAGGCCGACTCTCCTACGAGCAGTACTTC	CASSEPTGRLSYEQYF
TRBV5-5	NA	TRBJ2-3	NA	TGTGCCAGCAGTTCGGCACTTTTTAGCGAAAATACGCAGTATTTT	CASSSALFSENTQYF
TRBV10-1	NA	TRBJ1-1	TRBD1	TGCGCCAGCAGTGAGGGGACAGGGCGGACGAACACTGAAGCTTTCTTT	CASSEGTGRTNTEAFF
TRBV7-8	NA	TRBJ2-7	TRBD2	TGTGCCAGCGGCAGCGGGAGAGGGAACGAGCAGTACTTC	CASGSGRGNEQYF
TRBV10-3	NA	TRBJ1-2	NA	TGTGCCATCACTCAGACAGGCTTCTATGGCTACACCTTC	CAITQTGFYGYTF
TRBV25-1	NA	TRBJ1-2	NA	TGTGCCAGCAGTGCAGGGGTGGGCTACACCTTC	CASSAGVGYTF
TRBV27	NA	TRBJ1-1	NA	TGTGCCAGCAGTCCAGGCTGGGGGATGAACACTGAAGCTTTCTTT	CASSPGWGMNTEAFF
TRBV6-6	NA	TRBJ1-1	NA	TGTGCCAGCAGACCCGGGACGGTCAACACTGAAGCTTTCTTT	CASRPGTVNTEAFF
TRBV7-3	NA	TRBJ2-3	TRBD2	TGTGCCAGCAGCCCCATAGCGGGGGGTTCCACAGATACGCAGTATTTT	CASSPIAGGSTDTQYF
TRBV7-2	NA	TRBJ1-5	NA	TGTGCCAGCAGCTTAGCCCGGGACACTAATCAGCCCCAGCATTTT	CASSLARDTNQPQHF
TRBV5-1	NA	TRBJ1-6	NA	TGCGCCAGCAGCTTGGAGGACGCTTCACCCCTCCACTTT	CASSLEDASPLHF
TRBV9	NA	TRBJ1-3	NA	TGTGCCAGCAGTGAATATGGAAACACCATATATTTT	CASSEYGNTIYF
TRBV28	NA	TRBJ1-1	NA	TGTGCCAGCAGCCCCTTCGCGGTTTTGACTGAAGCTTTCTTT	CASSPFAVLTEAFF
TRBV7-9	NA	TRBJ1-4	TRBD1	TGTGCCAGCGCCCGGGGACAGGGGGAAAAACTGTTTTTT	CASARGQGEKLFF
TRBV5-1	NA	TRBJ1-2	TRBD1	TGCGCCAGCGGGACAGGGGAAGCTAACTATGGCTACACCTTC	CASGTGEANYGYTF
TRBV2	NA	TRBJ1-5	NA	TGTGCCAGCAGCGATGGGAGGGGGGATCAGCCCCAGCATTTT	CASSDGRGDQPQHF
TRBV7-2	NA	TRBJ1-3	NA	TGTGCCAGCAGGACTTTACTCTCTGGAAACACCATATATTTT	CASRTLLSGNTIYF
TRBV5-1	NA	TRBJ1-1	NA	TGCGCCAGCGTTGGACAGACAATGAACACTGAAGCTTTCTTT	CASVGQTMNTEAFF
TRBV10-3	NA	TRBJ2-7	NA	TGTGCCATCAGTGACTATTCGGGCTACGAGCAGTACTTC	CAISDYSGYEQYF
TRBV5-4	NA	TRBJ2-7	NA	TGTGCCAGCACCGACTCGTACTCCTACGAGCAGTACTTC	CASTDSYSYEQYF
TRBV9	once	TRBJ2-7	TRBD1	TGTGCCAGCAGCGTGGGACAGGGGAACTACGAGCAGTACTTC	CASSVGQGNYEQYF
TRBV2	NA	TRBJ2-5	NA	TGTGCCAGCAGCCGAAGGGGGGCAATGGAGACCCAGTACTTC	CASSRRGAMETQYF
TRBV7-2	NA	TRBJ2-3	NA	TGTGCCAGCAGCTTATCAGGAGGGGGGCGGGGCACAGATACGCAGTATTTT	CASSLSGGGRGTDTQYF